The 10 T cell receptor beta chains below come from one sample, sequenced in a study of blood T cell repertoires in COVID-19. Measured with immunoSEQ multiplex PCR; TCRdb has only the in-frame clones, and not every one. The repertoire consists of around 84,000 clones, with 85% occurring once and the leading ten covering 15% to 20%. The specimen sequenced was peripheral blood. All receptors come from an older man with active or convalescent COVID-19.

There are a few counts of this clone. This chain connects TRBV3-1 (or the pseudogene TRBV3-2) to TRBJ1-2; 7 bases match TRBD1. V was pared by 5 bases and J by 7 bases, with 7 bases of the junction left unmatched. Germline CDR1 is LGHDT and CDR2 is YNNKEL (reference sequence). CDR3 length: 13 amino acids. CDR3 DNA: TGTGCCAGCAGCTCACAGGGGCGGGGTGGCTACACCTTC. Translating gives CASSSQGRGGYTF.

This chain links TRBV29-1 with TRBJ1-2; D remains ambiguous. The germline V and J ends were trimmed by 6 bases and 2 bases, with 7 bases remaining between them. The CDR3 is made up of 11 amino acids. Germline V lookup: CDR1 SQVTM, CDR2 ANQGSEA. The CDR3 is CSVEVNYGYTF. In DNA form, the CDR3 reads TGCAGCGTGGAGGTAAACTATGGCTACACCTTC.

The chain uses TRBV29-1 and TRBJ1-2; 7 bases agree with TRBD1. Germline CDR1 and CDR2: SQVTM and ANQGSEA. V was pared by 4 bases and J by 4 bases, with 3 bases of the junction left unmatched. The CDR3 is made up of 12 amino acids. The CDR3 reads CSVGTGGYGYTF. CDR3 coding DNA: TGCAGCGTTGGGACAGGAGGCTATGGCTACACCTTC.

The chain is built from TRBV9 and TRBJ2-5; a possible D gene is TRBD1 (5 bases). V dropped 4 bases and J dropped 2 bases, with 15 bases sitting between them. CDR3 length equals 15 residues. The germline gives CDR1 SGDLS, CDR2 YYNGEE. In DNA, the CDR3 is TGTGCCAGCAGCACGACGACAGCTTCACAAGAGACCCAGTACTTC. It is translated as CASSTTTASQETQYF.

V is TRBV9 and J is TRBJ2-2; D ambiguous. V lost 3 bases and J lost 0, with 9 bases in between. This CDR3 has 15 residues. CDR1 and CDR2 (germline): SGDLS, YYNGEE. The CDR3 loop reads CASSALVSNTGELFF. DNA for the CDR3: TGTGCCAGCAGCGCTCTAGTCTCGAACACCGGGGAGCTGTTTTTT.

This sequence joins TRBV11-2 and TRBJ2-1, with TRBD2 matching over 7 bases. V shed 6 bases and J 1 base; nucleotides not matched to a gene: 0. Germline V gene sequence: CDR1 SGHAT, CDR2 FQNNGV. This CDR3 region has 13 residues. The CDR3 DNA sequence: TGTGCCAGCAGGGGGGGGTCCTACAATGAGCAGTTCTTC. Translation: CASRGGSYNEQFF.

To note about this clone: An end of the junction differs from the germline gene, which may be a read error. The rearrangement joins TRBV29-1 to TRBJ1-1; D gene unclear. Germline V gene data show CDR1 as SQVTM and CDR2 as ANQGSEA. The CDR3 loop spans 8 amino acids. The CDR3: CSDLGGVF. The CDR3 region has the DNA TGCAGCGACTTAGGCGGGGTCTTT.

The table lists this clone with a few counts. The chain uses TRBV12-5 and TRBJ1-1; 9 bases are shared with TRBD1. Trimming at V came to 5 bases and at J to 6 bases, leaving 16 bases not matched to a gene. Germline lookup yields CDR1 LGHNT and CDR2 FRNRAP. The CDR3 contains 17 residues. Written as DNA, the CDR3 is TGTGCTAGTGGTCCCACCGGGACAGGGACCATCACCGCTGAAGCTTTCTTT. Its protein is CASGPTGTGTITAEAFF.

Written as DNA, the CDR3 is TGTGCCAGCAGTCACTCACAGGGGTTCGTGAACGTC. Its protein product is CASSHSQGFVNV. V is TRBV12-3 or TRBV12-4 and J is TRBJ2-7, with 7 positions matching TRBD1. The CDR3 has 12 residues.

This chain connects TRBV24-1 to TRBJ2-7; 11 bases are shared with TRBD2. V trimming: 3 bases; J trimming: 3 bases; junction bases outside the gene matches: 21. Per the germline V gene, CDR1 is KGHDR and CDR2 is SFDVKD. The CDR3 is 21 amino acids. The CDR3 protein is CATSDRTSGPPGLADRYEQYV. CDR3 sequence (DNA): TGTGCCACCAGTGATCGAACCTCAGGACCACCGGGACTAGCGGACCGCTACGAGCAGTACGTC.